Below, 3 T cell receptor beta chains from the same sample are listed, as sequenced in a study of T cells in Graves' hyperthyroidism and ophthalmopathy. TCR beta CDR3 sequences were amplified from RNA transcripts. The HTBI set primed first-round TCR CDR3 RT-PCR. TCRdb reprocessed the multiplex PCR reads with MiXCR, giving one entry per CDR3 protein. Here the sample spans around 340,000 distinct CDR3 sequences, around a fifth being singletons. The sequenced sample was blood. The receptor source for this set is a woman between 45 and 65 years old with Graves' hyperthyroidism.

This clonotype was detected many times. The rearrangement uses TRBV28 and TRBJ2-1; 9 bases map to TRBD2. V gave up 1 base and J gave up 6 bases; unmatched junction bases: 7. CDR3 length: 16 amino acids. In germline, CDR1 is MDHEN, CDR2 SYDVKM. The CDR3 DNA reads TGTGCCAGCAGTTTATCCCCTAGCGGGATCCCCAATGAGCAGTTCTTC. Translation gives CASSLSPSGIPNEQFF.

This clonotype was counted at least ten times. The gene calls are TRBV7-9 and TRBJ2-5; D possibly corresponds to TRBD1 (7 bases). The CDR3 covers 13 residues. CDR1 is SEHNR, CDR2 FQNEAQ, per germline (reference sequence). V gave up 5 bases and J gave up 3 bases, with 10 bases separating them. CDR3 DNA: TGTGCCAGCAGCGCGGGGACAGAAGAGACCCAGTACTTC. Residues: CASSAGTEETQYF.

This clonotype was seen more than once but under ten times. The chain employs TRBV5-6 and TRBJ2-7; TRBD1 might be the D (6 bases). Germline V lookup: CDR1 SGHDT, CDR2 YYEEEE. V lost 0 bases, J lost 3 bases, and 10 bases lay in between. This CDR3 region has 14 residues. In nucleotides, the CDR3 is TGTGCCAGCAGCTTGGACAGGGATTTCTACGAGCAGTACTTC. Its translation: CASSLDRDFYEQYF.